These 19 T cell receptor beta chains originate from one sample sequenced in a study of T-cell reconstitution after alpha-beta-depleted transplantation in children. Preparation of the TCRbeta library was carried out with unique molecular identifiers. TCRdb called the PCR reads again in MiXCR, with one record for every CDR3 protein. Of 500,000 to 750,000 distinct CDR3 sequences in the sample, over 20% are singletons; the top ten hold just over 35%. The source was PBMCs, collected before TCRalphabeta/CD19-depleted stem cell transplant. These receptors were collected from a boy in the first two years of life with Wiskott-Aldrich syndrome, due to receive a stem cell transplant.

This clonotype turned up a few times. The chain uses TRBV10-3 and TRBJ2-1; a weak D match, TRBD1 (5 bases). The CDR3 is 15 residues long. Germline CDR1 and CDR2: ENHRY and SYGVKD. With 3 bases removed from V and 0 bases from J, the gap between germline ends came to 9 bases. This chain's CDR3 is CAISERGDSYNEQFF. The CDR3 nucleotides read TGTGCCATCAGTGAAAGGGGCGACTCCTACAATGAGCAGTTCTTC.

This clonotype was found a few times. The chain carries TRBV29-1 and TRBJ2-1, with TRBD1 matching 9 bases. This CDR3 contains 15 residues. Germline V CDR1 and CDR2: SQVTM, ANQGSEA. Trimming removed 7 bases from V and 5 bases from J; junction bases left unmatched: 12. CDR3 protein: CSGWTGATPDNEQFF. CDR3 DNA: TGCAGCGGGTGGACAGGGGCCACACCTGACAATGAGCAGTTCTTC.

The chain uses TRBV7-2 and TRBJ1-4; a possible D gene is TRBD1 (5 bases). Germline V lookup: CDR1 SGHTA, CDR2 FQGNSA. CDR3 length: 15 residues. V was shortened by 5 bases and J by 6 bases, with 16 bases between the two germline ends. The CDR3 nucleotides read TGTGCCAGCAGCCGGCGCGGTGGGGCCGATGAAAAACTGTTTTTT. Protein sequence: CASSRRGGADEKLFF.

A few counts support this clonotype. The V gene is TRBV5-1, the J gene TRBJ2-5; 7 bases match TRBD1. Germline trimming cut 3 bases from V and 4 bases from J; bases unmatched to any gene: 6. The CDR3 loop spans 14 amino acids. Germline V gene lookup returns CDR1 SGHRS and CDR2 YFSETQ. As DNA, the CDR3 is TGCGCCAGCAGCTGGACAGGCGGTCCAGAGACCCAGTACTTC. Amino acids: CASSWTGGPETQYF. Combining the CDR3 with reference TRBV5-1 and TRBJ2-5 gives the whole variable domain KAGVTQTPRYLIKTRGQQVTLSCSPISGHRSVSWYQQTPGQGLQFLFEYFSETQRNKGNFPGRFSGRQFSNSRSEMNVSTLELGDSALYLCASSWTGGPETQYFGPGTRLLVL.

The chain joins TRBV12-3 or TRBV12-4 to TRBJ1-3; D uncertain. The CDR3 is 14 amino acids. V was clipped by 7 bases and J by 0 bases, with 10 bases between them. As DNA, the CDR3 is TGTGCCAGCAAGGTGGGGTCCTCTGGAAACACCATATATTTT. Its translation: CASKVGSSGNTIYF.

J is TRBJ2-7 and V is TRBV29-1, with 7 bases identical to TRBD1. Germline V gene data show CDR1 as SQVTM and CDR2 as ANQGSEA. V lost 6 bases and J lost 6; bases outside the gene matches: 5. The CDR3 length is 11 residues. CDR3 sequence reads: CSVGQSLEQYF. The CDR3 bases are TGCAGCGTGGGACAGTCGCTCGAGCAGTACTTC.

In this sample, this clonotype turned up a few times. The chain uses TRBV27 and TRBJ2-1; 11 nucleotides line up with TRBD2. The CDR3 is 15 amino acids. The V gene's germline CDR1 is MNHEY and CDR2 SMNVEV (reference sequence). The trim removed 3 bases at V and 9 bases at J, leaving 7 bases unmatched. Written as DNA, the CDR3 is TGTGCCAGCAGTTTTTGGCTAGCGGGAGGTGGTGAGCAGTTCTTC. Protein sequence: CASSFWLAGGGEQFF.

The J gene is TRBJ1-3, the V gene TRBV12-3 or TRBV12-4; TRBD1 matches 8 bases. The V gene end was trimmed by 5 bases and the J gene end by 6 bases; junction bases not matched to a gene: 6. This CDR3 has 14 amino acids. The CDR3 sequence is CASSLRTGPNTIYF. The CDR3 nucleotides are TGTGCCAGCAGTCTTAGGACAGGGCCAAACACCATATATTTT.

This clonotype has just a few counts. The rearrangement joins TRBV6-1 to TRBJ1-1; 9 nucleotides line up with TRBD1. V dropped 8 bases and J dropped 0; count of bases not matched to a gene: 7. The germline gives CDR1 MNHNS, CDR2 SASEGT. The CDR3 loop spans 15 amino acids. For the CDR3, the DNA is TGTGCCAGCTCCCCGACAGGGGGGATGAACACTGAAGCTTTCTTT. Translation: CASSPTGGMNTEAFF.

This chain joins TRBV11-2 and TRBJ2-2; D unresolved. V was pared by 0 bases and J by 6 bases, with 8 bases between. The CDR3 is 14 amino acids. Germline V CDR1 and CDR2: SGHAT, FQNNGV. The CDR3 DNA reads TGTGCCAGCAGCTTAGAGCGGTTGGCCGGGGAGCTGTTTTTT. Amino acid sequence: CASSLERLAGELFF.

The chain links TRBV6-2 or TRBV6-3 to TRBJ2-1; 12 nucleotides line up with TRBD2. The germline V gene has CDR1 MNHEY and CDR2 SVGEGT. J was trimmed by 12 bases and V by 5 bases; bases with no gene match: 8. This CDR3 contains 14 residues. The chain's CDR3 is CASSLRLAGVGQFF. CDR3 sequence (DNA): TGTGCCAGCAGTCTCCGACTAGCGGGGGTTGGGCAGTTCTTC.

The genes are TRBV3-1 and TRBJ2-1; 7 nucleotides agree with TRBD2. CDR1 is LGHDT, CDR2 YNNKEL, per germline (reference sequence). The ends lost 5 bases at V and 15 bases at J; junction bases unmatched: 13. The CDR3 runs to 13 residues. The CDR3 reads CASSSSGAGERFF. The CDR3 region has the DNA TGTGCCAGCAGCTCATCAGGCGCGGGAGAAAGGTTCTTC.

This clonotype was recorded at least ten times. The CDR3 spells CSATSGGNTGELFF. DNA of the CDR3: TGCAGTGCTACGAGCGGGGGCAACACCGGGGAGCTGTTTTTT. The chain employs TRBV20-1 and TRBJ2-2; 8 nucleotides align to TRBD2. Germline V gene lookup returns CDR1 DFQATT and CDR2 SNEGSKA (reference sequence). This CDR3 comprises 14 residues. Germline trimming cut 4 bases from V and 2 bases from J; bases unmatched to any gene: 3.

This clonotype was seen a few times. The rearrangement joins TRBV5-1 to TRBJ2-6; maybe TRBD2 (5 bases). Trimming pared 4 bases from V and 1 base from J, leaving 9 bases between. The length of the CDR3 is 15 residues. Per the germline V gene, CDR1 is SGHRS and CDR2 is YFSETQ. This CDR3 reads CASSREGSGANVLTF. In DNA form, the CDR3 reads TGCGCCAGCAGCCGAGAGGGTTCTGGGGCCAACGTCCTGACTTTC.

The chain is built from TRBV5-1 and TRBJ2-1, with D possibly being TRBD1 (5 bases). Germline assignment: CDR1 SGHRS and CDR2 YFSETQ. Trimming took 2 bases from V and 2 from J, leaving 14 bases between them. The CDR3 has 16 amino acids. This chain's CDR3 is CASSFTGQRPYNEQFF. In DNA, the CDR3 is TGCGCCAGCAGCTTTACAGGTCAGCGACCCTACAATGAGCAGTTCTTC.

This clonotype was observed a handful of times. The rearrangement links TRBV28 to TRBJ1-2, with 8 positions matching TRBD1. Germline trimming cut 3 bases from V and 11 bases from J; bases unmatched to any gene: 5. CDR1 MDHEN and CDR2 SYDVKM come from the germline V gene. CDR3 length: 12 residues. The CDR3 reads CASSFGQGRYTF. The DNA for the CDR3 is TGTGCCAGCAGTTTTGGACAGGGACGGTACACCTTC.

This clonotype was seen only a few times. This rearrangement joins TRBV20-1 to TRBJ2-5; 8 nucleotides align to TRBD2. CDR3 length: 14 amino acids. The ends lost 3 bases at V and 4 bases at J; junction bases unmatched: 7. Germline V lookup: CDR1 DFQATT, CDR2 SNEGSKA (reference sequence). CDR3 sequence: CSASGAGAGETQYF. The DNA for the CDR3 is TGCAGTGCTAGCGGAGCGGGAGCTGGAGAGACCCAGTACTTC.

The V gene is TRBV10-3, the J gene TRBJ2-1; 10 nucleotides agree with TRBD2. The CDR3 sequence is 17 residues long. V lost 0 bases and J lost 5; bases outside the gene matches: 7. CDR1 is ENHRY and CDR2 is SYGVKD in the germline V gene. The CDR3 sequence is CAISESLRTSGNNEQFF. For the CDR3, the DNA is TGTGCCATCAGTGAGTCGTTAAGGACTAGCGGAAACAATGAGCAGTTCTTC.

The sample holds a few counts of this clonotype. The J gene is TRBJ2-1, the V gene TRBV29-1; 8 bases are a match to TRBD2. Germline assignment: CDR1 SQVTM and CDR2 ANQGSEA. The CDR3 has 15 residues. V lost 5 bases, J lost 0 bases, and 6 bases stayed unmatched. Here the CDR3 DNA reads TGCAGCGTTTCCAAGACTAGCGTCTCCTACAATGAGCAGTTCTTC. It translates to CSVSKTSVSYNEQFF.